The T cell receptor beta chain described here comes from a study of CD8 T cells in Susac syndrome (dated by TCRdb to the late 2010s). Some background on the complete study: Whether CD8+ T cell activation and differentiation in Susac syndrome was antigen driven was tested using repertoire sequencing. Paper-wide results and their limitations: The study acknowledged that relatively few individuals were included in the TCR sequencing and HLA analysis.

RNA was extracted using the RNeasy kit, and roughly 0.5 to 1 microgram was reverse transcribed with random hexamers. The immunoSEQ multiplex PCR assay, which covers 54 Vbeta and 13 Jbeta segments, was used to amplify TCR beta CDR3 regions. To correct PCR amplification bias, a synthetic template baseline was used for both primer optimization and computational correction. The paper's data handling went like this. Reads were assigned to V, D and J genes according to IMGT and analyzed in immunoSEQ Analyzer, with only productive sequences retained. To calculate clonality, Shannon entropy was normalized by log2 of the number of productive unique sequences and then subtracted from one. Public and private clones were assessed among the 100 most prevalent clones of each patient and control. Susac-specific clones were defined as absent from healthy and MS cohorts, some 1,000 published viral clones and other ImmuneACCESS disease sequences. TCRdb cleaned the public reads at Q25 with fastp, built clones with MiXCR and kept in-frame beta chains. Rows are combined by CDR3 protein, so each entry shows the most common genes and DNA. V and J calls and clone size were set by TCRdb, not the authors. For this sample there are 90,000 to 150,000 distinct CDR3 sequences; approximately 93% appear just once. The top ten hold roughly 0.094% of the sample.

Peripheral blood CD8+ and CD4+ T cells from healthy donors, Susac syndrome patients and multiple sclerosis patients were profiled using high-throughput TCR beta sequencing. Treatment-naive patients with stable or active relapsing-remitting disease fulfilling revised McDonald criteria were used as multiple sclerosis controls. Bulk CD8+ and CD4+ T cells were purified by magnetic negative isolation, while CD8+ TEMRA cells were enriched using FACS. Blood was drawn into EDTA tubes, processed within 24 hours, and PBMCs were isolated by density gradient centrifugation. PBMCs intended for TCR sequencing were cryopreserved in liquid nitrogen and were subsequently thawed in a 37 degrees C water bath. The sorted or isolated CD4+, CD8+ and CD8+ TEMRA cells reached a purity of at least 90%. Trimming costs V 6 bases and J 7 bases, and their ends lie 24 bases apart. In the germline V gene (reference sequence), CDR1 corresponds to GTSNPN and CDR2 to SVGIG. From its cysteine to its phenylalanine, the CDR3 spans 15 amino acids. The only DNA kept is the CDR3, 45 bases in frame from the first base.

As for this clonotype: Its antigen remains undetermined. No clone much larger than this one lies a single base away; base qualities are absent.

The TCR was taken from a human donor with multiple sclerosis. Sequencing input: CD4+ T cells from PBMCs. The chain couples TRBV30 to TRBJ2-5, with the D gene too uncertain to name. Here is the DNA: TGTGCCTGTACCTTAGGCAACCGTCTGGTGGGGACCCAGTACTTC. Its translation reads: CACTLGNRLVGTQYF.